What follows is one T cell receptor beta chain and its context. This table comes from immunoSEQ multiplex PCR, and its TCRdb copy is limited to in-frame clones, with some not included. The table lists 450,000 or so clones, about 87% of them singletons, with 0.8% to 0.85% in the top ten. The entry originates in a study of blood T cell repertoires in COVID-19. Study background: The cDNA or gDNA used as material had been derived from T cells, B-cell-depleted T cells, or PBMCs.

The CDR3 contains 14 residues. Germline assignment: CDR1 SGHRS and CDR2 YFSETQ. The V gene end was trimmed by 4 bases and the J gene end by 7 bases; junction bases not matched to a gene: 10. The chain uses TRBV5-1 and TRBJ1-2, with 7 nucleotides matching TRBD1. This TCR was sampled from a young man with COVID-19, enrolled during active disease. Sequencing input: peripheral blood. The CDR3 protein is CASSARDSSVGYTF. CDR3 sequence (DNA): TGCGCCAGCAGCGCCCGGGACAGCTCTGTTGGCTACACCTTC.